Below are 26 T cell receptor beta chains sequenced from a single sample in a study of OX40 agonist ivuxolimab in advanced cancers. Using immunoSEQ multiplex PCR, the repertoire was profiled, and TCRdb retains in-frame clones only, with some absent. The table has tens of thousands of clones, 75% to 90% seen once; the top ten hold 0.3% to 0.45%. The sequencing here drew on CD4+ or CD8+ T cells sorted from blood, taken in a trial of the OX40 agonist ivuxolimab. These receptors were collected from an adult with an advanced solid tumor such as melanoma, head and neck, liver or kidney cancer.

The V and J genes are TRBV6-1 and TRBJ1-5; 10 nucleotides align to TRBD1. Germline values: CDR1 MNHNS, CDR2 SASEGT. This CDR3 region has 13 residues. The V segment lost 6 bases and the J segment 10 bases; nucleotides outside the gene matches: 6. The CDR3 DNA follows: TGTGCCAGCAGGGGGACAGGGGCCTCCCCCCAGCATTTT. It codes for CASRGTGASPQHF.

The rearrangement joins TRBV5-6 to TRBJ2-7, with D possibly TRBD2 on 5 matching bases. CDR1 and CDR2 (germline): SGHDT, YYEEEE. The CDR3 spans 12 residues. The V and J ends lost 6 bases and 7 bases respectively, with 14 bases between them. The CDR3 spells CASNNLSGEQYF. The CDR3 DNA sequence: TGTGCCAGCAACAATCTGTCGGGGGAGCAGTACTTC. Based on the CDR3 plus reference TRBV5-6 and TRBJ2-7, the full variable domain is DAGVTQSPTHLIKTRGQQVTLRCSPKSGHDTVSWYQQALGQGPQFIFQYYEEEERQRGNFPDRFSGHQFPNYSSELNVNALLLGDSALYLCASNNLSGEQYFGPGTRLTVT.

The V gene is TRBV7-2, the J gene TRBJ1-5, with D perhaps TRBD1 (6 bases). The V gene lost 4 bases and the J gene lost 7 bases, with 11 bases spanning the gap. Germline V lookup: CDR1 SGHTA, CDR2 FQGNSA. The CDR3 is made up of 13 amino acids. The CDR3 loop is CASSYRGGQPQHF. The CDR3, as DNA: TGTGCCAGCAGCTATAGGGGGGGACAGCCCCAGCATTTT.

This clone was picked up one time. The chain combines TRBV18 with TRBJ2-2; D unclear. This CDR3 has 12 amino acids. Germline CDR1 KGHSH, CDR2 LQKENI. Trimming left V 5 bases short and J 6 bases short, with 7 bases between. CDR3 sequence: CASSSDSGELFF. The CDR3 coding sequence is TGTGCCAGCTCATCTGATTCCGGGGAGCTGTTTTTT. Variable domain in full (rest from reference TRBV18 and TRBJ2-2): NAGVMQNPRHLVRRRGQEARLRCSPMKGHSHVYWYRQLPEEGLKFMVYLQKENIIDESGMPKERFSAEFPKEGPSILRIQQVVRGDSAAYFCASSSDSGELFFGEGSRLTVL.

The chain employs TRBV11-2 and TRBJ2-7; weak D call: TRBD1 (5 bases). Germline V gene lookup returns CDR1 SGHAT and CDR2 FQNNGV. V was shortened by 6 bases and J by 2 bases, with 17 bases between the two germline ends. The CDR3 has 15 amino acids. The CDR3 nucleotides are TGTGCCAGCAGTTCACGGACACTATGGGCCTACGAGCAGTACTTC. Amino acids: CASSSRTLWAYEQYF. Full variable domain (remainder filled in from reference TRBV11-2 and TRBJ2-7): EAGVAQSPRYKIIEKRQSVAFWCNPISGHATLYWYQQILGQGPKLLIQFQNNGVVDDSQLPKDRFSAERLKGVDSTLKIQPAKLEDSAVYLCASSSRTLWAYEQYFGPGTRLTVT.

The chain recombines TRBV28 with TRBJ2-7; 12 bases align to TRBD2. Unmatched junction bases numbered 3, after V lost 6 bases and J lost 0 bases. The CDR3 has 15 amino acids. Germline CDR1 reads MDHEN; CDR2 reads SYDVKM. The CDR3 nucleotides are TGTGCCAGCAGCGTGACTAGCGGGGGCTCCTACGAGCAGTACTTC. Protein: CASSVTSGGSYEQYF. Complete variable domain (other parts from reference TRBV28 and TRBJ2-7): DVKVTQSSRYLVKRTGEKVFLECVQDMDHENMFWYRQDPGLGLRLIYFSYDVKMKEKGDIPEGYSVSREKKERFSLILESASTNQTSMYLCASSVTSGGSYEQYFGPGTRLTVT.

The count of this clone is one. This chain connects TRBV9 to TRBJ2-7; the D gene is possibly TRBD1 (6 bases). Per germline, CDR1 SGDLS and CDR2 YYNGEE. V dropped 0 bases and J dropped 1 base, with 11 bases sitting between them. This CDR3 is 15 amino acids long. CDR3 in DNA: TGTGCCAGCAGCGTAGGGCCGGGGACATCCTACGAGCAGTACTTC. Encoded protein: CASSVGPGTSYEQYF.

This chain joins TRBV4-2 and TRBJ1-1, with D possibly matching TRBD1 (5 bases). The CDR3 totals 15 residues. V lost 0 bases, J lost 1 base, and 9 bases lay in between. Germline CDR1 LGHNA, CDR2 YNFKEQ. The CDR3 DNA reads as TGTGCCAGCAGCCAAGATTGGGGGGGGAACACTGAAGCTTTCTTT. Translation gives CASSQDWGGNTEAFF.

The genes are TRBV2 and TRBJ2-2, with 12 bases matching TRBD2. V dropped 4 bases and J dropped 3; count of bases not matched to a gene: 3. The germline CDR1 and CDR2 sequences are SNHLY and FYNNEI. The CDR3 has 16 amino acids. The CDR3 here is CASSGSSGRDTGELFF. The CDR3 DNA follows: TGTGCCAGCAGTGGTTCTAGCGGGAGGGACACCGGGGAGCTGTTTTTT.

The J gene is TRBJ2-1, the V gene TRBV11-2; TRBD2 aligns across 7 bases. Germline lookup yields CDR1 SGHAT and CDR2 FQNNGV. The CDR3 consists of 13 residues. The junction had 3 bases not matched to a gene; V was cut back by 3 bases and J by 7 bases. Written as DNA, the CDR3 is TGTGCCAGCAGCTTGGGGACTATTAATGAGCAGTTCTTC. It yields the protein CASSLGTINEQFF.

DNA of the CDR3: TGTGCCAGTTCCCACTTGGCGGTTGGGGCTAGCGGGAGAAACAATGAGCAGTTCTTC. Its protein product is CASSHLAVGASGRNNEQFF. The chain joins TRBV19 to TRBJ2-1, with 10 positions matching TRBD2. The ends lost 8 bases at V and 5 bases at J; junction bases unmatched: 21. In germline, CDR1 is LNHDA, CDR2 SQIVND (reference sequence). This CDR3 comprises 19 residues. Complete variable domain (other parts from reference TRBV19 and TRBJ2-1): DGGITQSPKYLFRKEGQNVTLSCEQNLNHDAMYWYRQDPGQGLRLIYYSQIVNDFQKGDIAEGYSVSREKKESFPLTVTSAQKNPTAFYLCASSHLAVGASGRNNEQFFGPGTRLTVL.

This chain joins TRBV5-1 and TRBJ2-7; 12 nucleotides agree with TRBD2. The junction had 2 bases not matched to a gene; V was cut back by 4 bases and J by 3 bases. CDR1 SGHRS and CDR2 YFSETQ come from the germline V gene. This CDR3 has 14 amino acids. The CDR3, as DNA: TGCGCCAGCAGCGTGACTAGCGGGAGCTACGAGCAGTACTTC. This codes for CASSVTSGSYEQYF. Filled out from reference TRBV5-1 and TRBJ2-7, the complete variable domain reads KAGVTQTPRYLIKTRGQQVTLSCSPISGHRSVSWYQQTPGQGLQFLFEYFSETQRNKGNFPGRFSGRQFSNSRSEMNVSTLELGDSALYLCASSVTSGSYEQYFGPGTRLTVT.

The rearrangement links TRBV5-4 to TRBJ2-2, with D maybe TRBD2 (6 bases). CDR3 length equals 15 residues. V lost 0 bases and J lost 5, with 11 bases in between. CDR1 and CDR2 from the germline V gene are SGHNT and YYREEE (reference sequence). In DNA form, the CDR3 reads TGTGCCAGCAGCTTGGTTAGCGGAAGTACCGGGGAGCTGTTTTTT. The encoded protein is CASSLVSGSTGELFF.

The chain joins TRBV4-1 to TRBJ1-3; no firm D call. The CDR3 extends over 15 amino acids. The germline V gene encodes CDR1 MGHRA and CDR2 YSYEKL. Trimming took 4 bases from V and 3 from J, leaving 13 bases between them. The CDR3 loop is CASSRPTANGNTIYF. For the CDR3, the DNA is TGCGCCAGCAGCCGACCCACAGCTAATGGAAACACCATATATTTT.

The chain carries TRBV19 and TRBJ1-5; TRBD1 aligns across 7 bases. This CDR3 comprises 15 residues. The V segment lost 1 base and the J segment 4 bases; nucleotides outside the gene matches: 4. Germline CDR1 LNHDA, CDR2 SQIVND (reference sequence). The DNA for the CDR3 is TGTGCCAGTAGTATAGGTCAGGGGGTTAATCAGCCCCAGCATTTT. Translated: CASSIGQGVNQPQHF.

V is TRBV7-2 and J is TRBJ2-7, with D uncertain. This CDR3 comprises 14 residues. Trimming took off 5 bases at V and 0 bases at J, with 11 bases between the two ends. Germline CDR1 is SGHTA and CDR2 is FQGNSA. For the CDR3, the DNA is TGTGCCAGCAGCAAACGATGGGACTCCTACGAGCAGTACTTC. Its translation: CASSKRWDSYEQYF.

Written as DNA, the CDR3 is TGTGCCAGCAGCTTTCACCAAGAGACCCAGTACTTC. Amino acid sequence: CASSFHQETQYF. The rearrangement joins TRBV5-6 to TRBJ2-5; D not certain. The CDR3 is 12 residues long. Per germline, CDR1 SGHDT and CDR2 YYEEEE. V was trimmed by 2 bases and J by 0 bases, leaving 2 bases between them. The variable domain in full, completed from reference TRBV5-6 and TRBJ2-5, reads DAGVTQSPTHLIKTRGQQVTLRCSPKSGHDTVSWYQQALGQGPQFIFQYYEEEERQRGNFPDRFSGHQFPNYSSELNVNALLLGDSALYLCASSFHQETQYFGPGTRLLVL.

This sequence joins TRBV6-4 and TRBJ1-2; D gene unclear. CDR1 MRHNA and CDR2 SNTAGT come from the germline V gene. The ends were cut back, 2 bases at V and 2 bases at J, with 3 bases in the middle. The CDR3 contains 12 residues. As DNA, the CDR3 is TGTGCCAGCAGTGACGACAACTATGGCTACACCTTC. As protein: CASSDDNYGYTF.

This chain links TRBV11-2 with TRBJ2-7, with unresolved D. The germline V gene has CDR1 SGHAT and CDR2 FQNNGV. The CDR3 is 15 residues long. Trimming shortened V by 1 base and J by 2 bases, and 12 bases separated the two germline ends. CDR3 residues: CASSLGTGNTYEQYF. CDR3 DNA sequence: TGTGCCAGCAGCTTAGGTACGGGTAATACCTACGAGCAGTACTTC. Supplemented by reference TRBV11-2 and TRBJ2-7, the full variable domain reads EAGVAQSPRYKIIEKRQSVAFWCNPISGHATLYWYQQILGQGPKLLIQFQNNGVVDDSQLPKDRFSAERLKGVDSTLKIQPAKLEDSAVYLCASSLGTGNTYEQYFGPGTRLTVT.

The chain joins TRBV6-5 to TRBJ2-7, with TRBD2 identical over 12 bases. The CDR3 contains 15 residues. Germline V CDR1 and CDR2: MNHEY, SVGAGI. V shed 6 bases, J shed 6 bases, and the junction held 9 bases outside the gene matches. CDR3 in DNA: TGTGCCAGCAGGGACTCTAGCGGGAGGGCCGCCGAGCAGTACTTC. Encoded protein: CASRDSSGRAAEQYF.

The chain recombines TRBV28 with TRBJ2-5; 11 nucleotides match TRBD1. Germline trimming cut 5 bases from V and 4 bases from J; bases unmatched to any gene: 6. Per the germline V gene, CDR1 is MDHEN and CDR2 is SYDVKM. CDR3 length: 15 amino acids. The CDR3 DNA reads as TGTGCCAGCAGTCCCCGGACAGGGGGCTTAGAGACCCAGTACTTC. Its translation: CASSPRTGGLETQYF.

This chain joins TRBV7-6 and TRBJ2-5; no clear D. Germline V gives CDR1 SGHVS, CDR2 FNYEAQ. CDR3 length equals 12 residues. Deletions cut 3 bases from V and 4 bases from J, with 6 bases between. The CDR3 DNA sequence: TGTGCCAGCAGCTTCCGGTTAGAGACCCAGTACTTC. Protein product: CASSFRLETQYF. The full variable domain, completed using reference TRBV7-6 and TRBJ2-5, is GAGVSQSPRYKVTKRGQDVALRCDPISGHVSLYWYRQALGQGPEFLTYFNYEAQQDKSGLPNDRFSAERPEGSISTLTIQRTEQRDSAMYRCASSFRLETQYFGPGTRLLVL.

The count of this clone is one. CDR3 residues: CASSLDSVPGSSYEQYF. The DNA of the CDR3 is TGTGCCAGCAGCTTAGATTCAGTACCAGGAAGCTCCTACGAGCAGTACTTC. The J gene is TRBJ2-7, the V gene TRBV11-2; D is unresolved. The germline V and J ends were trimmed by 0 bases and 0 bases, with 15 bases remaining between them. CDR3 size: 17 residues. Per germline, CDR1 SGHAT and CDR2 FQNNGV.

This clone showed up just once. The chain uses TRBV4-1 and TRBJ2-1; D may be TRBD1 (6 bases). V lost 2 bases to trimming and J lost 0 bases, with 8 bases between them. Germline CDR1 and CDR2: MGHRA and YSYEKL. The CDR3 consists of 15 residues. CDR3 sequence (DNA): TGCGCCAGCAGCCAACCAGGGGTCTCCTACAATGAGCAGTTCTTC. Protein product: CASSQPGVSYNEQFF.

V gene TRBV9 combines with J gene TRBJ2-1, with D possibly matching TRBD2 (5 bases). This CDR3 is built from 15 residues. Trimming cost V 2 bases and J 3 bases, with 12 bases left between them. CDR1 is SGDLS and CDR2 is YYNGEE in the germline V gene. The CDR3 spells CASSVIGERYNEQFF. CDR3 sequence (DNA): TGTGCCAGCAGCGTTATCGGGGAGCGCTACAATGAGCAGTTCTTC.

This chain joins TRBV9 and TRBJ2-7; 9 positions agree with TRBD2. Germline-derived CDR1 and CDR2 are SGDLS and YYNGEE. V shed 4 bases, J shed 2 bases, and the junction held 16 bases outside the gene matches. The CDR3 is 18 residues long. CDR3 DNA: TGTGCCAGCAGCCCCAACTCGGGTGGAGCGGGAGGAACCTACGAGCAGTACTTC. Protein: CASSPNSGGAGGTYEQYF.